Sequencing of this T cell receptor (beta chain) was carried out in a study of human T cells and chemical hapten exposure. About the research overall: Enrolled patients were predominantly female and had alopecia areata, totalis or universalis.

It was the library that attached unique molecular identifiers to individual cDNA molecules. TCRdb analysed the reads with MiXCR anew, one entry per CDR3 protein. The sample has a few thousand distinct CDR3 sequences, 55% seen once. Regarding treatment: therapeutic diphenylcyclopropenone sensitization with weekly scalp DPC. The V end lost 0 bases, the J end lost 0 bases, and 7 bases lay between the germline ends. Germline CDR1 SGDLS, CDR2 YYNGEE. CDR3 length equals 15 residues. The material sequenced was whole blood, taken before DPC sensitization or 2, 6, or about 24 weeks after (not recorded which). This receptor was taken from an adult with alopecia areata. Some clones in this sample may be carry-over from other donors' samples. This table probably holds off-target reads from a library built for another chain. The chain couples TRBV9 to TRBJ1-3; D remains unclear. CDR3 protein: CASSVVAASGNTIYF. In DNA form, the CDR3 reads TGTGCCAGCAGCGTAGTGGCAGCCTCTGGAAACACCATATATTTT.